Given below is one T cell receptor beta chain in context. This clonotype came up many times. Its antigen remains undetermined. No much larger clonotype is one base removed from it; base qualities were not supplied. These data are taken from a study of regulatory T cells in long-lasting Graves disease (dated by TCRdb to 2020 to 2023). In the study overall: Patients with newly diagnosed Graves' disease had been on antithyroid drugs for under 3 months. Persistent Graves' disease patients were compared with newly diagnosed Graves' disease patients by peripheral blood TCR sequencing and RNA sequencing. The study was registered as a clinical trial and conducted in China. A total of about 33 samples underwent TCR sequencing: around 13 from persistent and around 20 from newly diagnosed Graves' disease patients. Study-wide conclusions, independent of this receptor: The small sample size was acknowledged by the authors as a limitation that may reduce accuracy. A larger number of public clonotypes was shared among persistent patients (approximately 2,500) than among newly diagnosed patients (around 880). Lower TCR Shannon entropy and fewer highly expanded clones were observed in persistent Graves' disease patients than in newly diagnosed patients, which suggested clonal expansion. Sequencing and analysis were restricted to the TCR beta chain. Persistent disease showed preferential use of TRBV28, TRBJ1-2 and TRBJ2-5, whereas newly diagnosed disease favored TRBV20-1 and TRBJ2-1. Only peripheral blood was studied, because thyroid tissue, the primary lesion, was inaccessible.

Library creation used multiplex PCR. These reads were obtained on an Illumina HiSeq 4000. To build TCR beta libraries, CDR3 regions were amplified by Arm-PCR using iRepertoire HTBI primers. PCR products were gel purified before sequencing. In the original analysis: A total of some 60 TRBV and under 15 TRBJ segments were identified across samples and were used for gene usage analysis of CDR3 amino acid clonotypes. COPE and FqMerger were used to merge filtered high-quality paired reads into contigs. BLAST was used to align contigs to the IMGT TRBV, TRBD and TRBJ reference genes, and CDR3 was defined following IMGT. Clonotypes above 0.1% frequency were classified as highly expanded clones. Shannon entropy served as the measure of repertoire diversity, while the Gini coefficient captured V-J evenness. Clonotypes shared by more than one individual were considered public. Clones were called with MiXCR by TCRdb after fastp trimmed the public reads at Q25, and only in-frame beta chains were retained. Identical CDR3 protein sequences are pooled into one entry, listed with their most common genes and DNA. TCRdb assigned the V and J calls; the authors' analysis was not used. This sample gives a few hundred thousand distinct CDR3 sequences in total; 20% to 25% of them show up just once. Together, the top ten hold around 14% of the sample.

From its cysteine to its phenylalanine, the CDR3 spans 13 amino acids. Only the CDR3 DNA is retained, 39 bases long and in frame from the first base. The germline V gene (reference sequence) supplies CDR1 LNHDA and CDR2 SQIVND. V was cut back by 4 bases and J by 2 bases, leaving a gap of 8 bases between them. This specimen's time point label, interpreted: newly diagnosed GD, antithyroid drugs for less than 3 months. For both TCR sequencing and RNA sequencing, RNA was extracted from PBMCs in TRIzol. Graves' disease was diagnosed according to American Thyroid Association guidelines. Patients were recruited from an endocrinology department in Xi'an, China. Each patient gave 7 to 9.5 milliliters of peripheral blood, collected in an EDTA anticoagulant tube. PBMCs were isolated by Ficoll Paque Plus density gradient separation without further T cell sorting. An Agilent 2100 Bioanalyzer and agarose gel were used to check RNA quality, and a NanoDrop 2000 was used to measure RNA concentration.

This sequence uses TRBV19 and TRBJ2-5, with the D gene tentatively TRBD1 or TRBD2, based on 5 matching bases in each. Material: peripheral blood mononuclear cells (PBMCs), obtained at new diagnosis, from a patient treated with antithyroid drugs. The sequence came from a female donor with Graves disease. The CDR3 has the sequence CASSTGRQETQYF. The nucleotide sequence is given as TGTGCCAGTAGTACGGGACGGCAAGAGACCCAGTACTTC.